The clone carrying this TCR beta chain was found a few times. Its target is unknown. The entry originates in a study of T cells in Graves' hyperthyroidism and ophthalmopathy. On the study more broadly: Peripheral blood samples were taken at initial diagnosis, prior to any treatment. Points from the study as a whole: Patients with ophthalmopathy were separated from those with stable hyperthyroidism by a 13 V-J model. In blood, most of the thyroid clonotypes expanded above 0.001 were also present.

The cohort's ophthalmopathy patients, a group with duration under 3 months, had a Clinical Activity Score of at least 3 and a NOSPECS grade of at least 4. The CDR3 regions of TCR beta were amplified from RNA transcripts. TCR CDR3 underwent first-round RT-PCR with the HTBI primer set. TCRdb processed the multiplex PCR reads anew with MiXCR; each CDR3 protein has one entry. The profile shows approximately 600,000 distinct CDR3 sequences, around 20% of them singletons. The CDR3 is 15 residues long. Germline V gene sequence: CDR1 MNHEY, CDR2 SMNVEV (reference sequence). V dropped 2 bases and J dropped 6 bases, with 11 bases sitting between them.

The chain combines TRBV27 with TRBJ1-6, with D possibly being TRBD1 (5 bases). Input material: blood. This TCR was recovered from a man aged 25 to 45 with Graves' ophthalmopathy. In nucleotides, the CDR3 is TGTGCCAGCAGTTTAAAGACAGAAATTAATTCACCCCTCCACTTT. This encodes CASSLKTEINSPLHF.